A single sample gave rise to the 25 T cell receptor beta chains below, sequenced in a study of cytomegalovirus exposure and HLA in healthy donors. With 60 Vbeta and 13 Jbeta primers, the PCR was carried out. Some clones are missing from TCRdb's copy, which holds only in-frame ones; the method was immunoSEQ multiplex PCR. The sample lists around 160,000 clones; about three quarters were seen once. Source material: PBMCs. Receptor source: a woman aged 35 to 49 in good health and CMV-seropositive.

The chain combines TRBV10-3 with TRBJ2-7; 8 bases line up with TRBD1. Per the germline V gene, CDR1 is ENHRY and CDR2 is SYGVKD. The CDR3 runs to 16 residues. Trimming removed 3 bases from V and 2 bases from J; junction bases left unmatched: 9. CDR3 DNA: TGTGCCATCAGTGACCCGACAGGGGCGAAAACCTACGAGCAGTACTTC. This codes for CAISDPTGAKTYEQYF.

This chain joins TRBV6-6 and TRBJ2-3; 13 bases agree with TRBD2. The length of the CDR3 is 14 residues. V gave up 10 bases and J gave up 6 bases; unmatched junction bases: 7. CDR1 is MNHNY and CDR2 is SVGAGI in the germline V gene (reference sequence). The CDR3 nucleotides read TGTGCCACCTTTACTAGCGGGAGGGCCGATACGCAGTATTTT. As protein: CATFTSGRADTQYF.

This chain joins TRBV10-3 and TRBJ2-1; 14 bases agree with TRBD2. CDR3 length equals 18 residues. Germline CDR1 is ENHRY and CDR2 is SYGVKD. The V gene end was trimmed by 10 bases and the J gene end by 6 bases; junction bases not matched to a gene: 17. Here the CDR3 DNA reads TGTGCCACTTATGATGGGACTAGCGGGAGCTGGGGTCCCAATGAGCAGTTCTTC. Its translation: CATYDGTSGSWGPNEQFF.

This chain joins TRBV7-2 and TRBJ1-2; D might be TRBD1 (5 bases). The V gene lost 2 bases and the J gene lost 5 bases, with 15 bases spanning the gap. Germline loops: CDR1 SGHTA, CDR2 FQGNSA. The CDR3 extends over 15 amino acids. The CDR3 protein is CASSLRLGADYGYTF. The CDR3 region has the DNA TGTGCCAGCAGCTTAAGGCTTGGGGCAGATTATGGCTACACCTTC.

This chain joins TRBV4-1 and TRBJ1-2; D is possibly TRBD1 (5 bases). Germline V CDR1 and CDR2: MGHRA, YSYEKL. Trimming took 0 bases from V and 6 from J, leaving 8 bases between them. This CDR3 is 13 amino acids long. This CDR3 is CASSQEAGHGYTF. The CDR3 region has the DNA TGCGCCAGCAGCCAAGAGGCAGGGCATGGCTACACCTTC.

V gene TRBV7-9 combines with J gene TRBJ1-5; D uncertain. The V gene's germline CDR1 is SEHNR and CDR2 FQNEAQ (reference sequence). V gave up 0 bases and J gave up 3 bases, with 12 bases separating them. The CDR3 consists of 16 residues. The CDR3 region is CASSLAGTKFNQPQHF. CDR3 nucleotide sequence: TGTGCCAGCAGCTTAGCCGGCACTAAGTTCAATCAGCCCCAGCATTTT.

The V call is TRBV5-6, the J call TRBJ2-1, with TRBD2 matching 8 bases. The CDR3 runs to 16 residues. V was clipped by 2 bases and J by 1 base; unmatched bases: 5. In germline, CDR1 is SGHDT, CDR2 YYEEEE. The DNA for the CDR3 is TGTGCCAGCAGCTTTTTTAGCGGGGCGTCCTACAATGAGCAGTTCTTC. It specifies CASSFFSGASYNEQFF.

This clone was recorded once. The V call is TRBV11-3, the J call TRBJ2-7, with D unclear. The CDR3 consists of 14 residues. The V and J ends lost 3 bases and 0 bases respectively, with 9 bases between them. CDR1 is SGHNT and CDR2 is YENEEA in the germline V gene. The DNA for the CDR3 is TGTGCCAGCAGCTTTAGTGATCACTCCTACGAGCAGTACTTC. Translating it yields CASSFSDHSYEQYF.

V and J are TRBV7-9 and TRBJ1-1; 10 positions agree with TRBD1. Germline V gene data show CDR1 as SEHNR and CDR2 as FQNEAQ (reference sequence). The CDR3 is 15 amino acids. V lost 1 base to trimming and J lost 1 base; unmatched junction nucleotides: 0. This CDR3 is CASSLGQGANTEAFF. CDR3 nucleotide sequence: TGTGCCAGCAGCTTAGGACAGGGGGCGAACACTGAAGCTTTCTTT. The complete variable domain, with remaining parts taken from reference TRBV7-9 and TRBJ1-1, reads DTGVSQNPRHKITKRGQNVTFRCDPISEHNRLYWYRQTLGQGPEFLTYFQNEAQLEKSRLLSDRFSAERPKGSFSTLEIQRTEQGDSAMYLCASSLGQGANTEAFFGQGTRLTVV.

J is TRBJ1-1 and V is TRBV30; 7 nucleotides match TRBD1. V was pared by 0 bases and J by 5 bases, with 9 bases of the junction left unmatched. The CDR3 is 15 residues long. Germline CDR1 GTSNPN, CDR2 SVGIG (reference sequence). CDR3 bases: TGTGCCTGGAGTGTACTCGTGACAGGGTGGACTGAAGCTTTCTTT. Its protein is CAWSVLVTGWTEAFF.

The chain employs TRBV6-5 and TRBJ2-3, with 9 bases aligning to TRBD1. This CDR3 has 15 residues. V was clipped by 6 bases and J by 5 bases; unmatched bases: 9. The V gene's germline CDR1 is MNHEY and CDR2 SVGAGI. CDR3 in DNA: TGTGCCAGCAGCCGCGTCCCGGGACAGGGAGATACGCAGTATTTT. Translating gives CASSRVPGQGDTQYF.

This clone has a single count. The V call is TRBV2, the J call TRBJ2-1, with 9 bases identical to TRBD2. CDR1 is SNHLY, CDR2 FYNNEI, per germline. The CDR3 is 14 residues long. Trimming removed 7 bases from V and 11 bases from J; junction bases left unmatched: 12. For the CDR3, the DNA is TGTGCCAGCACCCCGGGAACTAGCGGGTGGAAGCAGTTCTTC. It is translated as CASTPGTSGWKQFF.

V gene TRBV6-4 combines with J gene TRBJ1-6, with D unresolved. The germline V gene has CDR1 MRHNA and CDR2 SNTAGT. The CDR3 consists of 12 residues. V was cut by 2 bases and J by 8 bases, with 4 bases left in between. The DNA of the CDR3 is TGTGCCAGCAGTGACGGAGATTCACCCCTCCACTTT. It codes for CASSDGDSPLHF.

The chain combines TRBV7-2 with TRBJ2-1; 9 bases are a match to TRBD2. This CDR3 has 13 amino acids. V gave up 5 bases and J gave up 9 bases; unmatched junction bases: 5. From germline, CDR1 is SGHTA and CDR2 FQGNSA. CDR3 region: CASSQGLASEQFF. Here the CDR3 DNA reads TGTGCCAGCAGCCAGGGACTAGCAAGTGAGCAGTTCTTC.

The gene calls are TRBV7-2 and TRBJ2-3, with 7 bases matching TRBD2. The V gene end was trimmed by 2 bases and the J gene end by 1 base; junction bases not matched to a gene: 0. The CDR3 is 14 residues long. The germline V gene encodes CDR1 SGHTA and CDR2 FQGNSA. CDR3 residues: CASSLLAGTDTQYF. The CDR3 region has the DNA TGTGCCAGCAGCTTACTAGCGGGCACAGATACGCAGTATTTT.

This clone was counted a few times. V gene TRBV6-6 combines with J gene TRBJ2-7; 9 nucleotides agree with TRBD1. This CDR3 contains 16 residues. From germline, CDR1 is MNHNY and CDR2 SVGAGI (reference sequence). V lost 0 bases to trimming and J lost 5 bases; unmatched junction nucleotides: 8. The CDR3 region is CASSYSTGQGTHEQYF. The CDR3 DNA reads as TGTGCCAGCAGTTACTCGACGGGACAGGGAACCCACGAGCAGTACTTC.

The rearrangement links TRBV25-1 to TRBJ1-3; D not resolved. CDR1 MGHDK and CDR2 SYGVNS come from the germline V gene. Trimming stripped 1 base from V and 0 bases from J, with 10 bases between. This CDR3 is 16 amino acids long. The CDR3 DNA reads as TGTGCCAGCAGTGAATCTCAGGCCTTCTCTGGAAACACCATATATTTT. It specifies CASSESQAFSGNTIYF.

The J gene is TRBJ2-7, the V gene TRBV27; 10 bases are a match to TRBD2. The CDR3 has 14 residues. Germline V gene data show CDR1 as MNHEY and CDR2 as SMNVEV (reference sequence). V was clipped by 2 bases and J by 4 bases; unmatched bases: 2. This CDR3 is CASSLTSGIYEQYF. In DNA form, the CDR3 reads TGTGCCAGCAGTTTAACTAGCGGGATTTACGAGCAGTACTTC.

CDR3 amino acids: CATRQEGTEAFF. The CDR3 DNA reads as TGTGCCACCAGACAGGAGGGGACTGAAGCTTTCTTT. V usage is TRBV16 and J usage is TRBJ1-1, with D perhaps matching TRBD1 (6 bases). From germline, CDR1 is KGHSY and CDR2 FQNENV. The CDR3 totals 12 residues. V lost 10 bases and J 5 bases, leaving 14 bases between the germline ends.

This clone was picked up a small number of times. The rearrangement links TRBV5-5 to TRBJ2-7; maybe TRBD1 (6 bases). Germline V gene data show CDR1 as SGHKS and CDR2 as YYEKEE (reference sequence). Trimming removed 1 base from V and 3 bases from J, with 14 bases in between. The CDR3 length is 15 residues. CDR3 sequence reads: CASSLTGTSNYEQYF. The CDR3 coding sequence is TGTGCCAGCAGCTTGACCGGGACATCAAACTACGAGCAGTACTTC. Drawing the rest from reference TRBV5-5 and TRBJ2-7, the complete variable domain is DAGVTQSPTHLIKTRGQQVTLRCSPISGHKSVSWYQQVLGQGPQFIFQYYEKEERGRGNFPDRFSARQFPNYSSELNVNALLLGDSALYLCASSLTGTSNYEQYFGPGTRLTVT.

This chain uses TRBV18 with TRBJ1-2; 7 nucleotides line up with TRBD1. This CDR3 is built from 14 residues. Germline V lookup: CDR1 KGHSH, CDR2 LQKENI. Trimming removed 3 bases from V and 5 bases from J; junction bases left unmatched: 6. CDR3 in amino acids: CASSPQRDSYGYTF. The CDR3 DNA sequence: TGTGCCAGCTCACCGCAACGGGACAGTTATGGCTACACCTTC.

The J gene is TRBJ2-1, the V gene TRBV13; 15 bases align to TRBD2. Trimming cost V 4 bases and J 10 bases; bases outside gene matches: 8. The germline V gene encodes CDR1 PRHDT and CDR2 FYEKMQ (reference sequence). The CDR3 spans 16 residues. The CDR3 region is CASSSLGLAGGNEQFF. The DNA for the CDR3 is TGTGCCAGCAGCTCCCTGGGACTAGCGGGAGGAAACGAGCAGTTCTTC.

V and J are TRBV10-1 and TRBJ2-7; 10 positions match TRBD1. CDR3 length equals 14 residues. The junction had 9 bases not matched to a gene; V was cut back by 5 bases and J by 8 bases. Germline V gene sequence: CDR1 WNHNN, CDR2 SYGVQD (reference sequence). CDR3 DNA sequence: TGCGCCAGCAGTCCCGGGACAGGGGACTGGAAGCAGTACTTC. Its protein product is CASSPGTGDWKQYF.

The rearrangement joins TRBV27 to TRBJ1-5; 8 bases agree with TRBD1. The CDR3 extends over 18 amino acids. J lost 0 bases, V lost 4 bases, and 11 bases had no gene match. Germline lookup yields CDR1 MNHEY and CDR2 SMNVEV (reference sequence). The CDR3 is CASSSAGTGTYSNQPQHF. Written as DNA, the CDR3 is TGTGCCAGCAGTTCAGCCGGGACAGGAACATATAGCAATCAGCCCCAGCATTTT.

The V gene is TRBV7-9, the J gene TRBJ2-2, with 10 nucleotides matching TRBD2. The CDR3 totals 16 residues. J lost 4 bases, V lost 4 bases, and 6 bases had no gene match. Germline V gene data show CDR1 as SEHNR and CDR2 as FQNEAQ (reference sequence). CDR3 protein: CASSWASGRGTGELFF. DNA of the CDR3: TGTGCCAGCAGCTGGGCTAGCGGGAGAGGCACCGGGGAGCTGTTTTTT.